This T cell receptor beta chain came from a study of OX40 agonist ivuxolimab in advanced cancers. Study summary: At doses from 0.01 to 10 mg/kg, patients were given intravenous ivuxolimab every 2 weeks.

Repertoires were generated with immunoSEQ multiplex PCR, while TCRdb's copy carries only in-frame clones and drops some. The table lists around 90,000 clones, just under 90% of them singletons. The table lists this clone with a count of one. The germline V gene encodes CDR1 SEHNR and CDR2 FQNEAQ (reference sequence). The germline V and J ends were trimmed by 3 bases and 7 bases, with 12 bases remaining between them. This CDR3 is 13 amino acids long. The V gene is TRBV7-9, the J gene TRBJ1-1; D ambiguous. The sample was CD4+ or CD8+ T cells sorted from blood, taken in a trial of the OX40 agonist ivuxolimab. The TCR was taken from an adult with an advanced solid tumor such as melanoma, head and neck, liver or kidney cancer. CDR3 in amino acids: CASSLLAGGEAFF. In DNA, the CDR3 is TGTGCCAGCAGCTTGCTCGCGGGAGGTGAAGCTTTCTTT.